Following are 27 T cell receptor beta chains from one sample sequenced in a study of blood T cells in healthy people across ages. Sample-barcoded 5' priming and a J-beta primer mix drove a second PCR of roughly 6 to 12 cycles. One entry per CDR3 protein, called by TCRdb with MiXCR from the 5' RACE reads. The sample yields about 560,000 distinct CDR3 sequences, over 25% seen once. This same sample was also taken into another study, of T cells of mothers and their children.

Sequencing was carried out using blood. These receptors originate from a boy younger than 10 in good health.

This clonotype was recorded a few times. CDR3 sequence: CASSVAGDMTDTQYF. For the CDR3, the DNA is TGTGCCAGCAGTGTAGCGGGAGATATGACAGATACGCAGTATTTT. This chain uses TRBV6-2 or TRBV6-3 with TRBJ2-3; 9 bases match TRBD2. Germline assignment: CDR1 MNHEY and CDR2 SVGEGT. The CDR3 runs 15 residues. V lost 5 bases to trimming and J lost 3 bases; unmatched junction nucleotides: 6.

The rearrangement joins TRBV7-9 to TRBJ2-5; D is undetermined. The V end lost 6 bases, the J end lost 3 bases, and 8 bases lay between the germline ends. From germline, CDR1 is SEHNR and CDR2 FQNEAQ (reference sequence). This CDR3 comprises 12 residues. The CDR3, as DNA: TGTGCCAGCAGGGCTTACGAAGAGACCCAGTACTTC. Translating gives CASRAYEETQYF.

This clonotype has a count of ten or more. The CDR3 spells CASSLQGGYYGYTF. The CDR3 region has the DNA TGTGCCAGCAGCCTACAGGGGGGATACTATGGCTACACCTTC. The rearrangement links TRBV13 to TRBJ1-2; TRBD1 agrees at 8 bases. Trimming cost V 5 bases and J 3 bases; bases outside gene matches: 5. From germline, CDR1 is PRHDT and CDR2 FYEKMQ (reference sequence). The CDR3 is made up of 14 amino acids.

This clonotype was counted a few times. This chain connects TRBV7-9 to TRBJ2-4; D may be TRBD1 or TRBD2 (5 bases each). Germline V gene data show CDR1 as SEHNR and CDR2 as FQNEAQ (reference sequence). The CDR3 is made up of 16 amino acids. The V gene lost 0 bases and the J gene lost 2 bases, with 11 bases spanning the gap. CDR3 sequence: CASSLAQGRSKNIQYF. CDR3 coding DNA: TGTGCCAGCAGCTTAGCCCAGGGACGGTCCAAAAACATTCAGTACTTC.

This clonotype was recorded many times. V is TRBV7-2 and J is TRBJ1-2; 9 bases are a match to TRBD1. V lost 2 bases and J lost 1; bases outside the gene matches: 2. The CDR3 extends over 15 amino acids. Germline assignment: CDR1 SGHTA and CDR2 FQGNSA. The CDR3 reads CASSLLTGGNYGYTF. The CDR3 DNA is TGTGCCAGCAGCTTATTGACAGGGGGTAACTATGGCTACACCTTC.

The chain carries TRBV10-3 and TRBJ1-2; TRBD1 is a possible D gene (6 bases). This CDR3 is 13 amino acids long. Looked up from germline, CDR1 is ENHRY and CDR2 is SYGVKD. The V gene lost 6 bases and the J gene lost 6 bases, with 14 bases spanning the gap. The CDR3 DNA follows: TGTGCCATCAGCGCCTACAGGGATGATGGCTACACCTTC. Its translation is CAISAYRDDGYTF.

The sample holds a few counts of this clonotype. The CDR3 region has the DNA TGTGCCAGCAGCCAAGATTCCACAGGGGGTGGCTACACCTTC. This codes for CASSQDSTGGGYTF. This chain links TRBV3-1 with TRBJ1-2; 8 nucleotides line up with TRBD1. V lost 0 bases, J lost 7 bases, and 4 bases stayed unmatched. The CDR3 runs to 14 residues. Germline lookup yields CDR1 LGHDT and CDR2 YNNKEL (reference sequence).

The sample holds a few counts of this clonotype. The chain uses TRBV20-1 and TRBJ2-1, with 7 nucleotides matching TRBD1. The CDR3 extends over 11 amino acids. Losses at the gene ends were 6 bases for V and 5 bases for J; bases not matched to a gene: 1. Germline V gene lookup returns CDR1 DFQATT and CDR2 SNEGSKA (reference sequence). Written as DNA, the CDR3 is TGCAGTGCCCAGGGGGACAATGAGCAGTTCTTC. It yields the protein CSAQGDNEQFF.

This clonotype was picked up a small number of times. V usage is TRBV18 and J usage is TRBJ2-5, with D maybe TRBD2 (7 bases). V lost 0 bases to trimming and J lost 3 bases, with 11 bases between them. Germline V gives CDR1 KGHSH, CDR2 LQKENI. There are 15 residues in the CDR3. The CDR3 loop is CASSPPGGGEETQYF. In nucleotides, the CDR3 is TGTGCCAGCTCACCACCGGGAGGGGGAGAAGAGACCCAGTACTTC.

This chain connects TRBV12-3 or TRBV12-4 to TRBJ2-5, with TRBD2 matching 7 bases. V trimming: 3 bases; J trimming: 5 bases; junction bases outside the gene matches: 6. The length of the CDR3 is 14 residues. The CDR3 is CASSFSGRGETQYF. For the CDR3, the DNA is TGTGCCAGCAGTTTTAGCGGGCGCGGGGAGACCCAGTACTTC.

This clonotype was counted a few times. This sequence joins TRBV14 and TRBJ2-5; D might be TRBD1 (8 bases). The J call is doubtful: the DNA matches TRBJ2-7 better. The CDR3 covers 17 residues. The V gene's germline CDR1 is SGHDN and CDR2 FVKESK. The CDR3 coding sequence is TGTGCCAGCAGCCAAAGGCCCGGACAGGGAGGGAACTACGAGCAGTACTTC. Amino acid sequence: CASSQRPGQGGNYEQYF.

V gene TRBV20-1 combines with J gene TRBJ2-1, with D unresolved. The length of the CDR3 is 13 residues. Germline loops: CDR1 DFQATT, CDR2 SNEGSKA (reference sequence). V was shortened by 7 bases and J by 5 bases, with 15 bases between the two germline ends. DNA of the CDR3: TGCAGTGTAGATCTAGATGGTCACAATGAGCAGTTCTTC. Protein sequence: CSVDLDGHNEQFF.

The V call is TRBV18, the J call TRBJ1-2; tentative D call: TRBD1 (6 bases). Germline CDR1 and CDR2: KGHSH and LQKENI. V lost 2 bases and J lost 1, with 14 bases in between. The CDR3 covers 16 residues. CDR3 residues: CASSPDSGALNYGYTF. The CDR3 nucleotides read TGTGCCAGCTCACCAGACTCAGGGGCACTTAACTATGGCTACACCTTC.

The chain combines TRBV20-1 with TRBJ2-3, with 7 bases lining up with TRBD2. Germline V gives CDR1 DFQATT, CDR2 SNEGSKA (reference sequence). CDR3 size: 17 residues. The trim removed 5 bases at V and 3 bases at J, leaving 17 bases unmatched. The CDR3: CSAARRLGLRETDTQYF. The CDR3 DNA reads TGCAGTGCTGCCAGAAGGCTGGGACTAAGGGAGACAGATACGCAGTATTTT.

V usage is TRBV5-1 and J usage is TRBJ2-1; the D gene is possibly TRBD2 (7 bases). From germline, CDR1 is SGHRS and CDR2 YFSETQ. The CDR3 totals 14 residues. The V gene lost 4 bases and the J gene lost 7 bases, with 15 bases spanning the gap. The CDR3 is CASSRGGPNNEQFF. The CDR3 nucleotides read TGCGCCAGCAGCCGCGGGGGCCCCAATAATGAGCAGTTCTTC. Drawing the rest from reference TRBV5-1 and TRBJ2-1, the complete variable domain is KAGVTQTPRYLIKTRGQQVTLSCSPISGHRSVSWYQQTPGQGLQFLFEYFSETQRNKGNFPGRFSGRQFSNSRSEMNVSTLELGDSALYLCASSRGGPNNEQFFGPGTRLTVL.

The gene calls are TRBV29-1 and TRBJ2-1; no clear D gene. The ends were cut back, 3 bases at V and 5 bases at J, with 5 bases in the middle. The CDR3 is 11 residues long. Germline CDR1 reads SQVTM; CDR2 reads ANQGSEA. CDR3 sequence (DNA): TGCAGCGTTGATCTCAACAATGAGCAGTTCTTC. Translating it yields CSVDLNNEQFF.

V usage is TRBV21-1 and J usage is TRBJ2-7. TRBV21-1 is a documented pseudogene. The CDR3 covers 15 residues. The CDR3 DNA reads TGTGCCAGCAGAATTAAACCCTACCTTTCCTACGAGCAGTACTTC. Translated: CASRIKPYLSYEQYF.

The chain uses TRBV7-9 and TRBJ2-5; 7 bases fit TRBD1. The V segment lost 5 bases and the J segment 2 bases; nucleotides outside the gene matches: 8. The CDR3 sequence is 15 residues long. Per the germline V gene, CDR1 is SEHNR and CDR2 is FQNEAQ (reference sequence). For the CDR3, the DNA is TGTGCCAGCAGCGCCGGGACAGTCAATCAAGAGACCCAGTACTTC. Translated, it gives CASSAGTVNQETQYF. Looking up the rest from reference TRBV7-9 and TRBJ2-5 gives the full variable domain: DTGVSQNPRHKITKRGQNVTFRCDPISEHNRLYWYRQTLGQGPEFLTYFQNEAQLEKSRLLSDRFSAERPKGSFSTLEIQRTEQGDSAMYLCASSAGTVNQETQYFGPGTRLLVL.

This clonotype came up a few times. The rearrangement links TRBV5-1 to TRBJ1-5; D call uncertain. Per the germline V gene, CDR1 is SGHRS and CDR2 is YFSETQ. This CDR3 is 16 amino acids long. The ends were cut back, 0 bases at V and 2 bases at J, with 12 bases in the middle. The CDR3 DNA sequence: TGCGCCAGCAGCTTGGGAGGTACCCAGGGCAATCAGCCCCAGCATTTT. Protein product: CASSLGGTQGNQPQHF.

The chain combines TRBV9 with TRBJ2-7; D possibly corresponds to TRBD2 (5 bases). Germline V gene sequence: CDR1 SGDLS, CDR2 YYNGEE. The CDR3 consists of 15 residues. V dropped 0 bases and J dropped 4 bases, with 14 bases sitting between them. CDR3 in DNA: TGTGCCAGCAGCGTAGGCGCCCCTGGGGAGTACGAGCAGTACTTC. Its protein is CASSVGAPGEYEQYF.

This CDR3 reads CAISETGGEQYF. The CDR3 DNA is TGTGCCATCAGTGAAACTGGCGGAGAGCAGTACTTC. The rearrangement uses TRBV10-3 and TRBJ2-7; no firm D call. This CDR3 has 12 residues. Germline V gene sequence: CDR1 ENHRY, CDR2 SYGVKD. V was cut by 3 bases and J by 7 bases, with 10 bases left in between.

V usage is TRBV7-2 and J usage is TRBJ2-4; TRBD2 is a possible D gene (5 bases). The CDR3 has 14 amino acids. Deletions cut 5 bases from V and 5 bases from J, with 13 bases between. From germline, CDR1 is SGHTA and CDR2 FQGNSA. The CDR3, as DNA: TGTGCCAGCAGCCCGACCCCGGAGGAAAACATTCAGTACTTC. This codes for CASSPTPEENIQYF.

This rearrangement joins TRBV3-1 to TRBJ2-1; D call uncertain. This CDR3 spans 15 amino acids. The V gene's germline CDR1 is LGHDT and CDR2 YNNKEL (reference sequence). Trimming removed 8 bases from V and 0 bases from J, with 14 bases in between. CDR3 coding DNA: TGTGCCAGCGGGCCCATGAGGTTCTCCTACAATGAGCAGTTCTTC. Translated, it gives CASGPMRFSYNEQFF.

V gene TRBV5-1 combines with J gene TRBJ2-7, with a tentative D call TRBD1 (6 bases). V lost 0 bases to trimming and J lost 2 bases, with 9 bases between them. The V gene's germline CDR1 is SGHRS and CDR2 YFSETQ. This CDR3 is built from 14 residues. The CDR3 here is CASSLEDRPYEQYF. CDR3 DNA: TGCGCCAGCAGCTTGGAGGACAGACCCTACGAGCAGTACTTC.

A word on this clonotype: Germline and junction disagree at one end, which may indicate a read error. The V call is TRBV2, the J call TRBJ1-5; possible D gene TRBD1, 6 bases. The CDR3 runs to 13 residues. The germline V gene has CDR1 SNHLY and CDR2 FYNNEI. CDR3 bases: TGTGCCAGCAGTGAATGGGACACTCAGTCCCAGCATTTT. Its protein product is CASSEWDTQSQHF. The full variable domain, completed using reference TRBV2 and TRBJ1-5, is EPEVTQTPSHQVTQMGQEVILRCVPISNHLYFYWYRQILGQKVEFLVSFYNNEISEKSEIFDDQFSVERPDGSNFTLKIRSTKLEDSAMYFCASSEWDTQSQHFGDGTRLSIL.

Concerning this clonotype: The junction differs from germline at one of its ends, possibly a read error. The chain carries TRBV6-4 and TRBJ2-3; 7 bases agree with TRBD2. CDR1 and CDR2 from the germline V gene are MRHNA and SNTAGT. This CDR3 contains 15 residues. The CDR3 loop reads CASSDSGTNTDTRYF. DNA for the CDR3: TGTGCCAGCAGTGACTCCGGGACTAACACAGATACGCGGTATTTT.

The chain employs TRBV20-1 and TRBJ2-5; maybe TRBD2 (5 bases). This CDR3 is built from 13 residues. The V gene's germline CDR1 is DFQATT and CDR2 SNEGSKA (reference sequence). The V end was cut by 3 bases, the J end by 2 bases, with 10 bases between. CDR3: CSASKTGQETQYF. Here the CDR3 DNA reads TGCAGTGCTAGCAAGACGGGGCAAGAGACCCAGTACTTC.